The TCR beta chain described here comes from a study of cytomegalovirus exposure and HLA in healthy donors (dated by TCRdb to 2016 to 2017). About the investigation overall: According to an earlier analysis of around 600 of the donors, about 190 million T cells yielded 117 million unique TCR beta sequences and about 300 Gb of sequence data. About 300 gigabases of sequencing data and around 88 million unique TCR sequences made up an early release that covered nearly 650 HLA-typed donors. The genetic ancestry cluster associated with self-reported Caucasian donors included 65% to 90% of the roughly 400 genotyped donors. The study aimed to test whether cataloging public T cell receptors could reveal signatures of past pathogen exposure. The study used immunosequencing to profile the T cell repertoires of 666 subjects and linked those repertoires to cytomegalovirus serostatus. Along with the approximately 700-subject first cohort, a separate validation cohort of 120 different subjects was used. To predict cytomegalovirus infection status, the study brought together high-throughput TCR immunosequencing, statistical association of individual TCRs with disease status, and machine learning. A later analysis re-analyzed previously published TCR beta repertoires from 500 to 700 donors and added high-resolution HLA genotyping to study TCR occurrence patterns. The later analysis used no new phenotypic data to find candidate immune exposures, relying instead on TCR beta sequences and their occurrence across donors. To decide whether each TCR beta V gene segment behaved as functional or pseudogenic, an earlier analysis of 587 of the donors relied on high-throughput TCR beta sequencing. Donor age, sex, ethnicity and CMV serostatus were compiled together with the repertoire data. A later genetic analysis took genome-wide SNP genotypes for about 55% of the 666 donors and used that subset as a discovery cohort. All discovery cohort repertoires had been generated using a single sequencing platform. HLA typing covered class I and class II loci at four-digit resolution. Typing coverage varied by locus: roughly 629-630 donors for A, B, C, DRB1 and DQB1; 522 for DQA1; nearly 610 for DPA1; some 470 for DPB1. Because of strong linkage in the cohort, four or five DR-DQ haplotypes were treated as single units for association and clustering. Among 300 to 500 genotyped donors of the cohort, an average of around 250,000 unique TCR beta nucleotide sequences was sequenced per donor, of which roughly 18% were non-productive.

General conclusions and limits of the study: In this cohort, only TCR beta chains were sequenced, and detectable features were limited by the absence of alpha or paired-chain data. Roughly uniform sequencing depth across donors was assumed in presence/absence analyses, although this assumption may not hold. Linkage disequilibrium might explain the correlated functional status among segregating V segments, but an unknown experimental factor could not be ruled out. Most TCR sequences were seen in very few donors, while some public TCRs were found in many individuals. Roughly 17 rarely observed V segments, including chromosome 9 orphons, were excluded from the earlier analysis of about 500 of the donors because counts were too low. In vitro tests confirmed that three of the cytomegalovirus-associated TCR beta chains recognize cytomegalovirus antigens. According to a later analysis, parvovirus B19, influenza, CMV and Epstein-Barr virus appeared linked to several top co-occurrence clusters. The study listed 150 to 200 TCR beta chains as associated with cytomegalovirus. In both the original and validation cohorts, the classifier was reported to diagnose cytomegalovirus status with high specificity and sensitivity. The sequencing pipeline was judged likely to have produced a cluster of highly shared sequence variants as a technical artifact. In an earlier analysis of a few hundred of the donors, most TCR beta V segments were observed in productive rearrangements about 87% or about 30% of the time, broadly matching IMGT annotations. Because HLA typing was unavailable for some donors at each locus, only the typed subset was used in association tests. Because the 87-base-pair reads could not distinguish some IMGT-functional V segments, including TRBV6-2 and TRBV6-3, those segments were excluded. A further reported finding was that TCR beta sequences accurately predicted the HLA-A and HLA-B alleles for most subjects in the first cohort. For the cohort, immune exposure information was limited to CMV serostatus. In a later analysis, 15,000 to 20,000 TCR beta sequences were associated with specific HLA alleles at a false discovery rate of 0.05. In a later analysis, HLA-associated TCR beta chains showed more clonal expansion and lower generation probabilities than non-associated chains that were equally common. In a later analysis, the rate of TCR association differed among HLA loci, with DRB1 alleles having the most associated TCRs and HLA-C alleles having the fewest. Compared with the approximately 670-donor mean, donors in an Asian-associated ancestry cluster had fewer N-insertions in productive TCRs, according to a later genetic analysis. A later analysis found that most CMV-associated TCR beta chains appeared HLA-restricted, with HLA associations seemingly driven largely by CMV exposure. According to the authors, the approach could potentially be generalized to other disease states and immunological phenotypes. An association between a missense DCLRE1C variant and V-gene and J-gene trimming of TCR beta chains was found in a later genetic analysis and replicated in an independent cohort. Strong co-occurrence of HLA alleles, especially DR and DQ, made assigning TCR associations to individual alleles difficult.

The CDR3, from cysteine to phenylalanine, totals 14 residues. Only the CDR3 DNA is retained, 42 bases long and in frame from the first base. The germline V end is reduced by 4 bases and the J end by 4 bases; junction bases left unmatched: 2. Looking up the germline V gene yields CDR1 SGHNT and CDR2 YENEEA. With regard to this clone: Its antigen remains unidentified. Qualities for individual bases were not recorded, and no much larger clone is one base off.

In total, fewer than 750 healthy bone marrow donors made up the cohort. All cohort members were sampled while nominally healthy, although unrecorded immune exposures were likely present. The donor was CMV seronegative and was included in the group of over 300 seronegative cohort members. Every donor gave a peripheral blood sample, and the peripheral blood mononuclear cells from that sample were used for TCR beta sequencing. Genomic DNA extraction from the blood cell samples was performed with the Qiagen DNeasy Blood Extraction Kit. Library prep was done by the immunoSEQ multiplex PCR assay. For the multiplex PCR, a mixture combining 60 forward primers for TCR Vbeta segments and 13 reverse primers for TCR Jbeta segments was used. Amplification of the CDR3 region of rearranged TCR beta genes was performed with a multiplex PCR assay on genomic DNA. On the Illumina HiSeq System, the amplified TCR beta libraries were sequenced as 87-base-pair reads. In the authors' own workflow: Across the roughly 670 repertoires, a later analysis counted 78 million or so unique TCR beta chains, around 11 million of which were shared by at least two donors. A nearest-neighbor algorithm error-corrected the raw reads and collapsed the reads into unique sequences, merging closely related sequences to remove PCR and sequencing errors. Alignment of CDR3 sequences to IMGT reference sequences was used to assign V, D and J gene segments. For a sequence to be retained, a match of at least six nucleotides was required to both a V gene segment and a J gene segment. A rearrangement was called productive if the CDR3 had no stop codons and remained in frame with V and J, and every other rearrangement was called non-productive. CDR3 was defined by IMGT convention, running from the second conserved V-encoded cysteine to the conserved J-encoded phenylalanine. Sequences without an unambiguous match to a single V gene segment were excluded from the earlier analysis of about 630 of the donors. In an earlier analysis of approximately 500 of the donors, a V segment was called functional when productive rearrangements were above 56.7%, and segregating when the standard deviation between donors exceeded 5%. A statistical classification framework was developed to diagnose cytomegalovirus status using the catalog of TCR beta chain sequences. In a later analysis, V and J genes were assigned by comparing TCR nucleotide sequences against IMGT/GENE-DB human TR gene sequences. A later analysis assigned CDR3 sequences and most-parsimonious VDJ recombination scenarios with the TCRdist pipeline. In a later analysis, every TCR beta chain was defined by the combination of its CDR3 amino acid sequence and its V-gene family, and reads without a unique V-gene family were dropped. A later analysis removed several hundred highly shared, low-generation-probability nucleotide sequences to deal with suspected cross-contamination and a sequencing artifact. A later analysis calculated a clonal expansion index for each public chain from normalized within-repertoire ranks of inferred template counts. In a later analysis, generation probabilities were computed with a VDJ recombination model fitted to out-of-frame rearrangements, and the resulting probabilities were checked against IGoR. In a later analysis, hypergeometric tests were used to score TCR-TCR, TCR-HLA and TCR-CMV co-occurrence, with a repertoire-size bias correction applied to TCR pairs. False discovery rates were estimated in a later analysis by permuting HLA or CMV assignments 20 times. In a later analysis, co-occurring TCRs were grouped using DBSCAN, with TCRdist sequence similarity added in when clustering inside HLA-allele-positive subsets. For co-occurrence clustering, repertoires with fewer than 30,000 or more than 120,000 public chains were excluded, along with about five repertoires with anomalous nucleotide sharing. TCRdb obtained this table from immuneACCESS and retained in-frame rearrangements with V and J assigned. These tables miss some clones; where compared with another copy, unresolved V genes account for less than half of the shortfall, and the remainder is unexplained. Clone size and V and J calls were adopted from that table, with D and trimming inferred from the DNA. The sample has roughly 110,000 clones on record, 65% to 80% of them singletons. Of the sample, roughly 3.6% is held by the ten largest clones.

The V gene is TRBV11-3 and the J gene is TRBJ1-5, with 9 middle bases fitting TRBD1. This TCR came from a man in his fifties or sixties in good health and CMV-seronegative. Sequencing was performed on PBMCs. The CDR3 protein is CASSSGQGNQPQHF. The nucleotides are TGTGCCAGCAGCTCCGGACAGGGGAATCAGCCCCAGCATTTT.